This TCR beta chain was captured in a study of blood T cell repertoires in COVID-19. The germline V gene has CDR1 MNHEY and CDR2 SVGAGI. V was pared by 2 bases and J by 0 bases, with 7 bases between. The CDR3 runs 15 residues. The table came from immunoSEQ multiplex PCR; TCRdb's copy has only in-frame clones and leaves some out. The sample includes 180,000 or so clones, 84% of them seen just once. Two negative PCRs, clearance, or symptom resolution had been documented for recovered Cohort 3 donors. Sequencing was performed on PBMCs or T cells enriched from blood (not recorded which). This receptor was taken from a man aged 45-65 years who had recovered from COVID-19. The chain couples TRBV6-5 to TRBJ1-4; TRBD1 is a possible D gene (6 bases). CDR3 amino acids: CASSYGGSTNEKLFF. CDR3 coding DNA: TGTGCCAGCAGTTACGGGGGCTCAACTAATGAAAAACTGTTTTTT.